The next 8 T cell receptor beta chains were all read from a single sample in a study of blood T cell repertoires in COVID-19. The table came from immunoSEQ multiplex PCR; TCRdb's copy has only in-frame clones and leaves some out. The table records about 170,000 clones, 60% to 85% of them present only once. Material: peripheral blood. These receptors were obtained from a man in his fifties or sixties with acute or convalescent COVID-19.

This clone was seen more than once but under ten times. The chain employs TRBV5-1 and TRBJ1-2; 10 nucleotides line up with TRBD1. Germline assignment: CDR1 SGHRS and CDR2 YFSETQ. The J segment lost 6 bases and the V segment lost 1 base, leaving 3 bases of the junction unmatched. The CDR3 has 14 residues. This chain's CDR3 is CASSLPGQGHGYTF. The CDR3 nucleotides are TGCGCCAGCAGCTTGCCGGGACAGGGGCATGGCTACACCTTC.

The CDR3 DNA sequence: TGCAGTGCTAGGAGGGAAACCGAGCAGTACTTC. Translating gives CSARRETEQYF. The chain employs TRBV20-1 and TRBJ2-7; a weak D match, TRBD2 (5 bases). This CDR3 is 11 amino acids long. Deletions cut 3 bases from V and 6 bases from J, with 9 bases between. The germline V gene encodes CDR1 DFQATT and CDR2 SNEGSKA (reference sequence).

The table lists this clone with a few counts. The chain combines TRBV10-1 with TRBJ1-1; D call uncertain. There are 17 residues in the CDR3. From germline, CDR1 is WNHNN and CDR2 SYGVQD (reference sequence). Trimming left V 0 bases short and J 3 bases short, with 17 bases between. This chain's CDR3 is CASSESSPGRLYTEAFF. The CDR3 bases are TGCGCCAGCAGTGAGTCGAGTCCAGGCCGGCTGTACACTGAAGCTTTCTTT.

The V call is TRBV4-2, the J call TRBJ2-7; D is unresolved. In germline, CDR1 is LGHNA, CDR2 YNFKEQ. This CDR3 has 14 residues. Trimming took off 4 bases at V and 2 bases at J, with 12 bases between the two ends. CDR3 sequence: CASSPTDIAYEQYF. CDR3 sequence (DNA): TGTGCCAGCAGCCCAACTGACATCGCCTACGAGCAGTACTTC.

The CDR3 loop is CASSAPGTGMINYGYTF. DNA for the CDR3: TGTGCCAGCAGTGCTCCCGGGACAGGGATGATTAACTATGGCTACACCTTC. This sequence joins TRBV25-1 and TRBJ1-2, with 9 bases fitting TRBD1. The ends lost 4 bases at V and 1 base at J; junction bases unmatched: 10. CDR3 length: 17 residues. CDR1 MGHDK and CDR2 SYGVNS come from the germline V gene.

This clone came up a few times. The J gene is TRBJ2-3, the V gene TRBV4-1; TRBD1 aligns across 7 bases. The CDR3 covers 13 residues. CDR1 and CDR2 from the germline V gene are MGHRA and YSYEKL. V dropped 4 bases and J dropped 4; count of bases not matched to a gene: 2. The CDR3 spells CASSPTGADTQYF. CDR3 DNA: TGCGCCAGCAGCCCAACAGGGGCAGATACGCAGTATTTT.

The genes are TRBV19 and TRBJ2-5; D unclear. CDR3 length equals 14 residues. V was clipped by 6 bases and J by 1 base, with 12 bases between them. Germline V gene sequence: CDR1 LNHDA, CDR2 SQIVND (reference sequence). CDR3 in amino acids: CASSIQSSQETQYF. For the CDR3, the DNA is TGTGCCAGTAGCATCCAATCTAGCCAAGAGACCCAGTACTTC.

This clone appeared a single time. The chain uses TRBV2 and TRBJ2-6, with TRBD1 identical over 8 bases. This CDR3 region has 15 residues. CDR1 SNHLY and CDR2 FYNNEI come from the germline V gene. V lost 6 bases and J lost 1; bases outside the gene matches: 2. CDR3 coding DNA: TGTGCCAGCAGCCGACAGGGGTCTGGGGCCAACGTCCTGACTTTC. Protein: CASSRQGSGANVLTF.